Included here is one T cell receptor beta chain sequence, with context. No antigen is known for it. Other DNA sequences from this sample encode an identical CDR3 as well. This sample was taken from a study of shared clonotypes between healthy human individuals. Study-wide context: Each donor had three CD4 naive, three CD4 memory, two CD8 naive and one CD8 memory plate. The study, taken as a whole, reports: Across a handful of donors, naive CD4 shared roughly 5%, naive CD8 more than 3%, memory CD4 less than 2.5%, memory CD8 0.4%. Blood was the sole source, and tissue repertoires probably differ.

Original data processing: ImmunoSEQ output lacked quality scores and full-length reads, limiting matched filtering. Some clones are missing from TCRdb's copy, which holds only in-frame ones; the method was immunoSEQ multiplex PCR. D and trimming were read from the DNA, whereas the V and J calls and clone size are those reported in that table. The data show approximately 1,500,000 clones, approximately 98% seen once. V was trimmed by 3 bases and J by 6 bases, leaving 5 bases between them. The CDR3 length is 11 residues. Germline CDR1 and CDR2: DFQATT and SNEGSKA (reference sequence). The TCR originated in a man aged 30 to 45 in good health. The chain uses TRBV20-1 and TRBJ2-2; D remains ambiguous. The sample comprised naive CD4+ T cells sorted from blood. Sample subset: CD45RA+ positively selected. DNA for the CDR3: TGCAGTGCTAGCCTTCCCGGGGAGCTGTTTTTT. This gives the protein CSASLPGELFF.